Shown below are 19 T cell receptor beta chains from a single sample sequenced in a study of tissue T cells after allogeneic stem cell transplantation. Generated by immunoSEQ multiplex PCR, the TCRdb table keeps only in-frame clones and is missing some. The data show some 12,000 clones, approximately 63% seen once. The source was tissue from the right colon, collected at autopsy. The origin of the receptors is a woman aged 18-55 years with breast cancer.

This chain connects TRBV9 to TRBJ2-1; D not resolved. This CDR3 contains 12 residues. V lost 0 bases and J 4 bases, leaving 2 bases between the germline ends. Germline CDR1 reads SGDLS; CDR2 reads YYNGEE. The CDR3 coding sequence is TGTGCCAGCAGCGTAGGGTACAATGAGCAGTTCTTC. Its translation is CASSVGYNEQFF.

The rearrangement links TRBV19 to TRBJ1-4; the D gene is possibly TRBD1 (5 bases). CDR1 is LNHDA, CDR2 SQIVND, per germline (reference sequence). Trimming took 5 bases from V and 8 from J, leaving 18 bases between them. This CDR3 is 15 amino acids long. The CDR3, as DNA: TGTGCCAGTAGTGGCGTTAGGGGCTCGTTGGAAAAACTGTTTTTT. This gives the protein CASSGVRGSLEKLFF.

In its sample, this clone was seen a few times. This chain links TRBV6-5 with TRBJ2-7, with TRBD1 matching over 9 bases. After removal of 6 bases from V and 5 bases from J, the junction contained 11 bases not matched to a gene. CDR3 size: 15 residues. Germline V lookup: CDR1 MNHEY, CDR2 SVGAGI. CDR3 region: CASSPPGGQGNEQYF. The CDR3 DNA is TGTGCCAGCAGCCCCCCTGGGGGACAGGGTAACGAGCAGTACTTC.

V usage is TRBV6-4 and J usage is TRBJ2-3; no reliable D call. Germline loops: CDR1 MRHNA, CDR2 SNTAGT. The CDR3 is made up of 13 amino acids. Trimming stripped 4 bases from V and 4 bases from J, with 9 bases between. The CDR3, as DNA: TGTGCCAGCAGTGGGTCCGGGCCAGATACGCAGTATTTT. It is translated as CASSGSGPDTQYF.

The rearrangement joins TRBV11-1 to TRBJ2-1; 8 bases fit TRBD1. CDR3 length equals 14 residues. The V gene's germline CDR1 is SGHAT and CDR2 FQDESV (reference sequence). V was clipped by 2 bases and J by 6 bases; unmatched bases: 3. The CDR3: CASSLPGQGNEQFF. The CDR3 DNA follows: TGTGCCAGCAGCTTACCCGGACAGGGCAATGAGCAGTTCTTC.

The chain has TRBV2 and TRBJ1-3, with D perhaps matching TRBD1 (6 bases). Germline V CDR1 and CDR2: SNHLY, FYNNEI. V was trimmed by 4 bases and J by 10 bases, leaving 14 bases between them. The CDR3 runs to 13 residues. CDR3 sequence: CASSATGGATIYF. DNA for the CDR3: TGTGCCAGCAGTGCCACCGGGGGGGCAACCATATATTTT.

The sample holds a few counts of this clone. The gene calls are TRBV30 and TRBJ2-2; D may be TRBD1 (6 bases). The CDR3 covers 13 residues. The germline gives CDR1 GTSNPN, CDR2 SVGIG (reference sequence). V was pared by 5 bases and J by 5 bases, with 12 bases between. CDR3 DNA: TGTGCCTGGCAGGGACAACGGACCGGGGAGCTGTTTTTT. Encoded protein: CAWQGQRTGELFF.

The chain joins TRBV5-1 to TRBJ2-6; D ambiguous. Per the germline V gene, CDR1 is SGHRS and CDR2 is YFSETQ. Trimming shortened V by 7 bases and J by 0 bases, and 8 bases separated the two germline ends. The CDR3 is 14 residues long. In DNA form, the CDR3 reads TGCGCCAGCGCAGGTAACTCTGGGGCCAACGTCCTGACTTTC. It specifies CASAGNSGANVLTF.

This chain links TRBV10-3 with TRBJ1-1; 7 positions match TRBD1. CDR3 size: 14 residues. V dropped 4 bases and J dropped 4; count of bases not matched to a gene: 6. Looked up from germline, CDR1 is ENHRY and CDR2 is SYGVKD. The CDR3 loop reads CAISGAQGGTEAFF. The DNA of the CDR3 is TGTGCCATCAGTGGGGCCCAGGGGGGCACTGAAGCTTTCTTT.

The chain carries TRBV4-1 and TRBJ1-2, with D possibly TRBD1 on 6 matching bases. V lost 1 base, J lost 5 bases, and 14 bases lay in between. CDR3 size: 15 residues. Germline values: CDR1 MGHRA, CDR2 YSYEKL. The CDR3 protein is CASSQAGADPYGYTF. CDR3 bases: TGCGCCAGCAGCCAAGCAGGGGCCGACCCTTATGGCTACACCTTC.

The V call is TRBV3-1 (or the pseudogene TRBV3-2), the J call TRBJ2-3, with TRBD2 identical over 7 bases. V was clipped by 0 bases and J by 14 bases; unmatched bases: 11. The CDR3 totals 14 residues. The germline gives CDR1 LGHDT, CDR2 YNNKEL (reference sequence). Written as DNA, the CDR3 is TGTGCCAGCAGCCAAGATGCGACGGGAGGCGGGGCGTATTTT. Amino acids: CASSQDATGGGAYF.

The chain has TRBV18 and TRBJ1-1; 7 nucleotides match TRBD1. The ends lost 5 bases at V and 0 bases at J; junction bases unmatched: 6. This CDR3 has 15 residues. Germline-derived CDR1 and CDR2 are KGHSH and LQKENI. The CDR3 loop reads CASSETGQLNTEAFF. The DNA of the CDR3 is TGTGCCAGCTCAGAAACGGGACAGTTGAACACTGAAGCTTTCTTT. Variable domain in full (rest from reference TRBV18 and TRBJ1-1): NAGVMQNPRHLVRRRGQEARLRCSPMKGHSHVYWYRQLPEEGLKFMVYLQKENIIDESGMPKERFSAEFPKEGPSILRIQQVVRGDSAAYFCASSETGQLNTEAFFGQGTRLTVV.

The rearrangement links TRBV18 to TRBJ1-1, with 9 positions matching TRBD1. The CDR3 is 12 residues long. With 2 bases clipped from V and 8 bases from J, the junction kept 0 bases outside the gene matches. From germline, CDR1 is KGHSH and CDR2 LQKENI. For the CDR3, the DNA is TGTGCCAGCTCACCAGGGACAGGGGAAGCTTTCTTT. Its protein product is CASSPGTGEAFF.

The chain recombines TRBV7-3 with TRBJ2-7; a weak D match, TRBD1 (6 bases). The CDR3 runs to 13 residues. Trimming removed 0 bases from V and 5 bases from J, with 8 bases in between. Germline V lookup: CDR1 SGHTA, CDR2 FQGTGA. CDR3 residues: CASSLTPGDEQYF. CDR3 nucleotides: TGTGCCAGCAGCTTAACCCCAGGGGACGAGCAGTACTTC. The full variable domain, with the rest looked up from reference TRBV7-3 and TRBJ2-7, is GAGVSQTPSNKVTEKGKYVELRCDPISGHTALYWYRQSLGQGPEFLIYFQGTGAADDSGLPNDRFFAVRPEGSVSTLKIQRTERGDSAVYLCASSLTPGDEQYFGPGTRLTVT.

CDR3 amino acids: CASSWNFGSGELFF. The CDR3 DNA is TGTGCCAGCAGCTGGAATTTCGGGTCCGGGGAGCTGTTTTTT. The chain uses TRBV7-9 and TRBJ2-2; D is ambiguous. CDR3 length equals 14 residues. V lost 4 bases, J lost 6 bases, and 12 bases lay in between. Looked up from germline, CDR1 is SEHNR and CDR2 is FQNEAQ (reference sequence).

CDR3 nucleotides: TGCGCCAGCAGCGGGTCGGGGGACCAACAAGAGACCCAGTACTTC. Protein product: CASSGSGDQQETQYF. This chain joins TRBV5-1 and TRBJ2-5; possible D gene TRBD2, 6 bases. This CDR3 region has 15 residues. Trimming cost V 4 bases and J 2 bases, with 15 bases left between them. Germline V gene sequence: CDR1 SGHRS, CDR2 YFSETQ. Full variable domain (missing parts from reference TRBV5-1 and TRBJ2-5): KAGVTQTPRYLIKTRGQQVTLSCSPISGHRSVSWYQQTPGQGLQFLFEYFSETQRNKGNFPGRFSGRQFSNSRSEMNVSTLELGDSALYLCASSGSGDQQETQYFGPGTRLLVL.

This clone was picked up one time. The V gene is TRBV6-4, the J gene TRBJ2-3, with TRBD2 identical over 10 bases. This CDR3 contains 16 residues. Looked up from germline, CDR1 is MRHNA and CDR2 is SNTAGT. J lost 2 bases, V lost 0 bases, and 2 bases had no gene match. CDR3 DNA sequence: TGTGCCAGCAGTGACTCTCTAGCGGGGGACACAGATACGCAGTATTTT. Translated, it gives CASSDSLAGDTDTQYF.

The chain links TRBV12-5 to TRBJ2-7; 9 nucleotides line up with TRBD1. The CDR3 length is 14 residues. Germline V gene data show CDR1 as LGHNT and CDR2 as FRNRAP. Trimming cost V 6 bases and J 3 bases; bases outside gene matches: 6. CDR3 amino acids: CASGLDRGGYEQYF. DNA for the CDR3: TGTGCTAGTGGCCTGGACAGGGGTGGCTACGAGCAGTACTTC.

The V gene is TRBV19, the J gene TRBJ1-1; no reliable D call. V lost 7 bases and J lost 1, with 7 bases in between. CDR3 length equals 12 residues. Germline CDR1 LNHDA, CDR2 SQIVND (reference sequence). CDR3: CASNGRNTEAFF. In DNA, the CDR3 is TGTGCCAGTAACGGCAGGAACACTGAAGCTTTCTTT.